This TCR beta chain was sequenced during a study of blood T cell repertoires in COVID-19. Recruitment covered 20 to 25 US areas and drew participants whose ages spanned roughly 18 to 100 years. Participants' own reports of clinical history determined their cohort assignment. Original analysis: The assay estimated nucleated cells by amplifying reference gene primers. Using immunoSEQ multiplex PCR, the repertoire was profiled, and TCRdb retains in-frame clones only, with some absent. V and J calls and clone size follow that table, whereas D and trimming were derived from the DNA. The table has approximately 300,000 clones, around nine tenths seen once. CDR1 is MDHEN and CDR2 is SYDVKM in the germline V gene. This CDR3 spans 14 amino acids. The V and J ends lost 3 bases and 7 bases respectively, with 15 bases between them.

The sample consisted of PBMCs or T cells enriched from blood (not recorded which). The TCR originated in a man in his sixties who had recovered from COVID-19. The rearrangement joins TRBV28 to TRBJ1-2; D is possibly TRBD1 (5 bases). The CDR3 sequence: CASSFRAGHGGYTF. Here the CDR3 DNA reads TGTGCCAGCAGTTTTAGGGCAGGGCATGGTGGCTACACCTTC.